These 27 T cell receptor beta chains were sequenced from one sample in a study of blood T cell repertoires in COVID-19. Sequencing was performed with immunoSEQ multiplex PCR; in TCRdb, only in-frame clones are kept and a portion is missing. The profile covers about 140,000 clones, with 70% to 90% appearing a single time and approximately 1.8% taken by the ten largest. The sample taken for sequencing was peripheral blood. These receptors were collected from a man between 65 and 85 years old with acute or convalescent COVID-19.

The chain is built from TRBV7-9 and TRBJ1-6, with 10 bases that match TRBD1. The germline V gene has CDR1 SEHNR and CDR2 FQNEAQ (reference sequence). After removal of 0 bases from V and 7 bases from J, the junction contained 0 bases not matched to a gene. There are 15 residues in the CDR3. The CDR3 loop is CASSLAGQGNSPLHF. CDR3 nucleotide sequence: TGTGCCAGCAGCTTAGCGGGACAGGGGAATTCACCCCTCCACTTT.

This chain links TRBV5-4 with TRBJ2-1, with D possibly TRBD1 on 6 matching bases. V lost 3 bases and J 6 bases, leaving 22 bases between the germline ends. The germline V gene encodes CDR1 SGHNT and CDR2 YYREEE (reference sequence). The CDR3 sequence is 17 residues long. CDR3 nucleotide sequence: TGTGCCAGCAGCTCCCATAAGCGACAGGTGGGGCTCAATGAGCAGTTCTTC. Protein: CASSSHKRQVGLNEQFF. The full variable domain, with the rest looked up from reference TRBV5-4 and TRBJ2-1, is ETGVTQSPTHLIKTRGQQVTLRCSSQSGHNTVSWYQQALGQGPQFIFQYYREEENGRGNFPPRFSGLQFPNYSSELNVNALELDDSALYLCASSSHKRQVGLNEQFFGPGTRLTVL.

The V gene is TRBV7-2, the J gene TRBJ2-3; 9 nucleotides align to TRBD2. In germline, CDR1 is SGHTA, CDR2 FQGNSA. CDR3 length equals 15 residues. The V gene end was trimmed by 5 bases and the J gene end by 6 bases; junction bases not matched to a gene: 9. Here the CDR3 reads CASSTRSSGRDTQYF. The CDR3 DNA reads TGTGCCAGCAGCACCCGGTCCAGCGGGAGGGATACGCAGTATTTT.

The chain links TRBV28 to TRBJ1-1, with TRBD1 matching 7 bases. This CDR3 has 13 residues. CDR1 and CDR2 (germline): MDHEN, SYDVKM. J was trimmed by 4 bases and V by 1 base; bases with no gene match: 0. CDR3 bases: TGTGCCAGCAGTTTATCAGGGGGCACTGAAGCTTTCTTT. The encoded protein is CASSLSGGTEAFF.

The chain combines TRBV28 with TRBJ2-7; D might be TRBD1 (6 bases). The CDR3 contains 14 residues. Germline V gene data show CDR1 as MDHEN and CDR2 as SYDVKM. The V gene lost 10 bases and the J gene lost 0 bases, with 16 bases spanning the gap. CDR3 nucleotide sequence: TGTGCCACTATTCTCAGGGGAAACTCCTACGAGCAGTACTTC. The encoded protein is CATILRGNSYEQYF.

The chain recombines TRBV12-3 or TRBV12-4 with TRBJ1-1, with 7 nucleotides matching TRBD1. This CDR3 comprises 13 residues. The trim removed 2 bases at V and 7 bases at J, leaving 4 bases unmatched. The CDR3, as DNA: TGTGCCAGCAGTTTAAATCAGGGGGTTGAAGCTTTCTTT. Translated: CASSLNQGVEAFF.

V and J are TRBV5-1 and TRBJ2-1, with 8 bases fitting TRBD2. Unmatched junction bases numbered 13, after V lost 0 bases and J lost 8 bases. This CDR3 comprises 17 residues. Germline V gene lookup returns CDR1 SGHRS and CDR2 YFSETQ. The chain's CDR3 is CASSLAGGGLAGDEQFF. In DNA form, the CDR3 reads TGCGCCAGCAGCTTGGCCGGAGGAGGACTAGCCGGGGATGAGCAGTTCTTC.

The chain couples TRBV5-6 to TRBJ1-5, with a weak D call TRBD1 (6 bases). Germline CDR1 SGHDT, CDR2 YYEEEE. The CDR3 sequence is 13 residues long. Trimming stripped 3 bases from V and 4 bases from J, with 8 bases between. In nucleotides, the CDR3 is TGTGCCAGCAGCTCTCAGGGGAATCAGCCCCAGCATTTT. Translating it yields CASSSQGNQPQHF.

The chain is built from TRBV7-9 and TRBJ2-3; TRBD2 matches 10 bases. This CDR3 region has 14 residues. Germline V lookup: CDR1 SEHNR, CDR2 FQNEAQ (reference sequence). J lost 2 bases, V lost 8 bases, and 4 bases had no gene match. CDR3 sequence: CASGAGGFTDTQYF. The CDR3, as DNA: TGTGCCAGCGGAGCGGGAGGGTTCACAGATACGCAGTATTTT.

V and J are TRBV9 and TRBJ1-2, with TRBD1 identical over 8 bases. Trimming at V came to 3 bases and at J to 2 bases, leaving 12 bases not matched to a gene. Per the germline V gene, CDR1 is SGDLS and CDR2 is YYNGEE. The length of the CDR3 is 17 residues. This CDR3 is CASSEGGQGTLNYGYTF. In DNA form, the CDR3 reads TGTGCCAGCAGCGAGGGAGGACAGGGAACTTTAAACTATGGCTACACCTTC.

V is TRBV5-6 and J is TRBJ2-1, with 11 positions matching TRBD2. The CDR3 runs to 15 residues. The trim removed 4 bases at V and 4 bases at J, leaving 4 bases unmatched. CDR1 SGHDT and CDR2 YYEEEE come from the germline V gene. For the CDR3, the DNA is TGTGCCAGCAGCCGTCGGACTAGCGGGTACAATGAGCAGTTCTTC. As protein: CASSRRTSGYNEQFF.

This chain joins TRBV3-1 (or the pseudogene TRBV3-2) and TRBJ2-7, with unresolved D. This CDR3 region has 12 residues. The germline V and J ends were trimmed by 6 bases and 6 bases, with 12 bases remaining between them. Germline CDR1 LGHDT, CDR2 YNNKEL (reference sequence). The CDR3 here is CASSNPSGEQYF. DNA of the CDR3: TGTGCCAGCAGTAATCCCTCGGGCGAGCAGTACTTC.

The rearrangement links TRBV7-2 to TRBJ1-4; maybe TRBD1 (6 bases). The length of the CDR3 is 18 residues. Trimming left V 1 base short and J 4 bases short, with 19 bases between. Germline CDR1 SGHTA, CDR2 FQGNSA. The CDR3: CASSLGAGALPLNEKLFF. CDR3 DNA sequence: TGTGCCAGCAGCTTAGGGGCAGGGGCCCTTCCCCTTAATGAAAAACTGTTTTTT.

V and J are TRBV3-1 (or the pseudogene TRBV3-2) and TRBJ1-3; D unresolved. The CDR3 totals 14 residues. Trimming left V 1 base short and J 8 bases short, with 12 bases between. Germline V CDR1 and CDR2: LGHDT, YNNKEL (reference sequence). CDR3 sequence reads: CASSQVIREHTIYF. The CDR3 DNA follows: TGTGCCAGCAGCCAAGTTATCCGGGAACACACCATATATTTT.

V is TRBV9 and J is TRBJ2-7; 8 bases map to TRBD2. Germline trimming cut 2 bases from V and 6 bases from J; bases unmatched to any gene: 13. Germline lookup yields CDR1 SGDLS and CDR2 YYNGEE. This CDR3 is 16 amino acids long. The CDR3 loop is CASSVWREATSGEQYF. The CDR3 DNA reads TGTGCCAGCAGCGTGTGGCGGGAGGCCACCTCCGGCGAGCAGTACTTC.

For the CDR3, the DNA is TGTGCCAGCAGTGACAGGGGGCGAAAGCCGTTTTTT. It is translated as CASSDRGRKPFF. The chain carries TRBV6-2 or TRBV6-3 and TRBJ2-2, with TRBD1 matching 10 bases. The CDR3 extends over 12 amino acids. In germline, CDR1 is MNHEY, CDR2 SVGEGT. Trimming at V came to 5 bases and at J to 16 bases, leaving 7 bases not matched to a gene.

The V call is TRBV7-6, the J call TRBJ1-6; 7 bases fit TRBD1. V trimming: 5 bases; J trimming: 7 bases; junction bases outside the gene matches: 11. This CDR3 comprises 16 residues. The V gene's germline CDR1 is SGHVS and CDR2 FNYEAQ. CDR3 sequence (DNA): TGTGCCAGCAGCGAAACCTCAGGGGGTCCGAATTCACCCCTCCACTTT. It specifies CASSETSGGPNSPLHF.

This sequence joins TRBV7-8 and TRBJ1-3; 9 bases line up with TRBD1. V dropped 3 bases and J dropped 2; count of bases not matched to a gene: 5. This CDR3 is 16 amino acids long. Germline loops: CDR1 SGHVS, CDR2 FQNEAQ. CDR3 residues: CASSFAGQGTGNTIYF. The DNA for the CDR3 is TGTGCCAGCAGCTTCGCCGGACAGGGGACTGGAAACACCATATATTTT.

This chain joins TRBV6-4 and TRBJ2-1; 8 bases line up with TRBD2. V gave up 2 bases and J gave up 4 bases; unmatched junction bases: 4. This CDR3 is built from 15 residues. Per germline, CDR1 MRHNA and CDR2 SNTAGT. CDR3 residues: CASSDGLADYNEQFF. The CDR3 region has the DNA TGTGCCAGCAGTGACGGACTAGCAGATTACAATGAGCAGTTCTTC.

The chain links TRBV6-6 to TRBJ2-6; D gene unclear. The CDR3 has 16 residues. V was clipped by 2 bases and J by 0 bases, with 8 bases between them. Germline CDR1 reads MNHNY; CDR2 reads SVGAGI (reference sequence). The CDR3 sequence: CASSYNSRSGANVLTF. The CDR3 DNA is TGTGCCAGCAGTTACAACAGCCGCTCTGGGGCCAACGTCCTGACTTTC.

This chain uses TRBV5-1 with TRBJ1-4; TRBD1 matches at 8 bases. This CDR3 contains 16 residues. CDR1 and CDR2 (germline): SGHRS, YFSETQ. V lost 3 bases, J lost 5 bases, and 9 bases stayed unmatched. Written as DNA, the CDR3 is TGCGCCAGCAGCTCGGATGGACAGGGAGTGAATGAAAAACTGTTTTTT. Translation gives CASSSDGQGVNEKLFF.

This clone was seen only a few times. The V and J genes are TRBV11-2 and TRBJ2-5, with D unresolved. Trimming removed 8 bases from V and 2 bases from J, with 12 bases in between. The CDR3 consists of 13 residues. The germline CDR1 and CDR2 sequences are SGHAT and FQNNGV. For the CDR3, the DNA is TGTGCCAGCGCCCTCGGGTGGCAAGAGACCCAGTACTTC. As protein: CASALGWQETQYF.

The V and J genes are TRBV11-2 and TRBJ2-7; TRBD2 matches 7 bases. CDR3 length equals 13 residues. V lost 5 bases, J lost 7 bases, and 8 bases stayed unmatched. Germline V lookup: CDR1 SGHAT, CDR2 FQNNGV. As DNA, the CDR3 is TGTGCCAGCAGCGGGAGGGTCGGCCTGGAGCAGTACTTC. Its protein product is CASSGRVGLEQYF.

This chain connects TRBV19 to TRBJ2-2; tentatively, D is TRBD1 (6 bases). This CDR3 comprises 14 residues. Trimming removed 3 bases at V and 7 bases at J, with 12 bases between. Per the germline V gene, CDR1 is LNHDA and CDR2 is SQIVND (reference sequence). CDR3 sequence (DNA): TGTGCCAGTAGTATTCAGGGGAACCACGGGGAGCTGTTTTTT. Its translation: CASSIQGNHGELFF.

To note about this clone: This sample also contains other DNA sequences that code for the same CDR3. This CDR3 is CASSPGGGTDTQYF. The CDR3 DNA reads TGTGCCAGCAGCCCGGGGGGGGGCACAGATACGCAGTATTTT. The chain uses TRBV7-9 and TRBJ2-3; 8 nucleotides align to TRBD2. V was clipped by 5 bases and J by 1 base; unmatched bases: 2. CDR1 is SEHNR and CDR2 is FQNEAQ in the germline V gene (reference sequence). The CDR3 length is 14 residues. The full variable domain, in which reference TRBV7-9 and TRBJ2-3 provide the parts outside the CDR3, is DTGVSQNPRHKITKRGQNVTFRCDPISEHNRLYWYRQTLGQGPEFLTYFQNEAQLEKSRLLSDRFSAERPKGSFSTLEIQRTEQGDSAMYLCASSPGGGTDTQYFGPGTRLTVL.

This CDR3 is CASTLVQGRLFF. DNA of the CDR3: TGTGCCAGCACCCTGGTGCAGGGGAGGCTGTTTTTT. This chain uses TRBV2 with TRBJ2-2, with D perhaps matching TRBD1 (6 bases). Germline V CDR1 and CDR2: SNHLY, FYNNEI. V was cut by 7 bases and J by 13 bases, with 16 bases left in between. CDR3 length: 12 amino acids.

The chain recombines TRBV7-3 with TRBJ2-3, with 7 bases aligning to TRBD2. The CDR3 totals 15 residues. V lost 5 bases, J lost 1 base, and 6 bases stayed unmatched. Germline assignment: CDR1 SGHTA and CDR2 FQGTGA. The CDR3 DNA follows: TGTGCCAGCAGCCCGGGAGGACGGGGCACAGATACGCAGTATTTT. The encoded protein is CASSPGGRGTDTQYF.